A single sample is the source of the 17 T cell receptor beta chains below, sequenced in a study of shared clonotypes between healthy human individuals. Clones were read by immunoSEQ multiplex PCR, and TCRdb kept only the in-frame ones, dropping some. The table has 2 million to 2.5 million clones, roughly 95% seen once. Sample: naive CD4+ T cells sorted from blood. Subset described: CD45RA+ positively selected. Receptors were obtained from a man aged 18 to 29 in good health.

The V gene is TRBV11-2, the J gene TRBJ2-1, with D unclear. V was shortened by 1 base and J by 5 bases, with 15 bases between the two germline ends. There are 16 residues in the CDR3. The germline V gene encodes CDR1 SGHAT and CDR2 FQNNGV. In nucleotides, the CDR3 is TGTGCCAGCAGCTTAGTGGTCTCCACATTGGACAATGAGCAGTTCTTC. It yields the protein CASSLVVSTLDNEQFF.

The V call is TRBV18, the J call TRBJ1-5, with D maybe TRBD1 (6 bases). This CDR3 has 14 residues. The germline V gene has CDR1 KGHSH and CDR2 LQKENI. V gave up 1 base and J gave up 9 bases, with 13 bases separating them. CDR3: CASSPREGGGPQHF. DNA for the CDR3: TGTGCCAGCTCACCACGGGAAGGGGGAGGGCCCCAGCATTTT.

This clone was seen only once. The chain uses TRBV15 and TRBJ2-3; 8 bases align to TRBD2. Trimming cost V 4 bases and J 0 bases; bases outside gene matches: 15. Germline V gene data show CDR1 as LNHNV and CDR2 as YYDKDF (reference sequence). The CDR3 has 19 residues. The CDR3 sequence is CATSTRGIGGRPSTDTQYF. In nucleotides, the CDR3 is TGTGCCACCAGCACCCGGGGGATCGGCGGGAGGCCGAGCACAGATACGCAGTATTTT.

This clone was seen just once. CDR3 sequence: CACDRAPGELFF. For the CDR3, the DNA is TGTGCCTGTGACAGGGCCCCCGGGGAGCTGTTTTTT. The chain recombines TRBV30 with TRBJ2-2; 7 nucleotides align to TRBD1. This CDR3 has 12 residues. Germline CDR1 and CDR2: GTSNPN and SVGIG (reference sequence). V lost 6 bases and J lost 6; bases outside the gene matches: 4.

The chain is built from TRBV5-1 and TRBJ1-4; 7 positions agree with TRBD1. Unmatched junction bases numbered 17, after V lost 2 bases and J lost 10 bases. The germline gives CDR1 SGHRS, CDR2 YFSETQ. The CDR3 contains 17 residues. Written as DNA, the CDR3 is TGCGCCAGCAGCTTAAATGAGGGGACAGCTGCTCAAGGAAAACTGTTTTTT. It yields the protein CASSLNEGTAAQGKLFF.

This chain links TRBV5-6 with TRBJ1-2; 8 bases are a match to TRBD1. Germline assignment: CDR1 SGHDT and CDR2 YYEEEE. CDR3 length equals 14 residues. J gave up 5 bases and V 4 bases, and 7 bases lay outside the gene matches. For the CDR3, the DNA is TGTGCCAGCAGCAAGGGACAGGTGCCGTATGGCTACACCTTC. Encoded protein: CASSKGQVPYGYTF.

The chain couples TRBV5-1 to TRBJ2-6; 9 bases fit TRBD1. Germline-derived CDR1 and CDR2 are SGHRS and YFSETQ. With V trimmed by 0 bases and J by 4 bases, 5 bases remained unmatched. This CDR3 is 17 amino acids long. The CDR3 bases are TGCGCCAGCAGCTTGGTGGGACAGGGCAACGGGGCCAACGTCCTGACTTTC. Residues: CASSLVGQGNGANVLTF. The complete variable domain, with remaining parts taken from reference TRBV5-1 and TRBJ2-6, reads KAGVTQTPRYLIKTRGQQVTLSCSPISGHRSVSWYQQTPGQGLQFLFEYFSETQRNKGNFPGRFSGRQFSNSRSEMNVSTLELGDSALYLCASSLVGQGNGANVLTFGAGSRLTVL.

The chain couples TRBV12-5 to TRBJ2-7, with D maybe TRBD2 (6 bases). V was pared by 0 bases and J by 4 bases, with 22 bases between. Germline CDR1 LGHNT, CDR2 FRNRAP. This CDR3 has 18 residues. The CDR3 bases are TGTGCTAGTGGTTTGGTACTTCCTCCGACTAGATCTTCGTACGAGCAGTACTTC. The encoded protein is CASGLVLPPTRSSYEQYF.

The chain combines TRBV9 with TRBJ1-2, with 8 bases matching TRBD1. The V gene end was trimmed by 4 bases and the J gene end by 3 bases; junction bases not matched to a gene: 11. CDR1 is SGDLS, CDR2 YYNGEE, per germline. This CDR3 contains 16 residues. CDR3 amino acids: CASSLTDRVRHYGYTF. The CDR3 nucleotides are TGTGCCAGCAGCCTGACGGACAGGGTCAGGCACTATGGCTACACCTTC.

V gene TRBV5-4 combines with J gene TRBJ1-6; perhaps TRBD1 as D (6 bases). The CDR3 has 14 amino acids. Between the trimmed V and J ends, which lost 4 bases and 5 bases, there was a span of 10 bases. Germline V gene lookup returns CDR1 SGHNT and CDR2 YYREEE (reference sequence). The CDR3 DNA reads TGTGCCAGCAGCGGGAGACAGGATAATTCACCCCTCCACTTT. Translating it yields CASSGRQDNSPLHF.

In this sample, this clone turned up a few times. CDR3 DNA: TGTGCCAGCAGCGTGAGCGGATTCAATTCACCCCTCCACTTT. The encoded protein is CASSVSGFNSPLHF. The chain joins TRBV27 to TRBJ1-6; D is ambiguous. The CDR3 runs to 14 residues. Per the germline V gene, CDR1 is MNHEY and CDR2 is SMNVEV (reference sequence). Deletions cut 6 bases from V and 7 bases from J, with 13 bases between.

This chain uses TRBV5-3 with TRBJ2-2, with D perhaps being TRBD1 or TRBD2 (5 bases each). TRBV5-3 is treated as an ORF (open reading frame) with a function not yet certain. Trimming removed 4 bases at V and 5 bases at J, with 21 bases between. The CDR3 contains 17 residues. CDR3 in DNA: TGTGCCAGAAGCCTCAGGTATGGGGGAGAGAGGACCGGGGAGCTGTTTTTT. It specifies CARSLRYGGERTGELFF.

The chain is built from TRBV5-6 and TRBJ2-5; perhaps TRBD1 as D (6 bases). Germline CDR1 reads SGHDT; CDR2 reads YYEEEE. The CDR3 is 15 residues long. The V end was cut by 3 bases, the J end by 7 bases, with 19 bases between. CDR3 nucleotides: TGTGCCAGCAGCTCGCCAACAGGGTACGAGGGGACCCAGTACTTC. Translation: CASSSPTGYEGTQYF.

The V gene is TRBV5-8, the J gene TRBJ2-2, with a weak D call TRBD1 (5 bases). Trimming cost V 0 bases and J 7 bases, with 13 bases left between them. The CDR3 loop spans 15 amino acids. Per the germline V gene, CDR1 is SGHTS and CDR2 is YDEGEE. Written as DNA, the CDR3 is TGTGCCAGCAGCTTGGTTCCAGGGCATGTCGGGGAGCTGTTTTTT. Protein product: CASSLVPGHVGELFF.

V and J are TRBV30 and TRBJ1-6, with a tentative D call TRBD1 (5 bases). Germline V gene data show CDR1 as GTSNPN and CDR2 as SVGIG (reference sequence). The CDR3 is made up of 14 amino acids. V lost 5 bases and J lost 7, with 15 bases in between. The CDR3 loop reads CAWGGETGNSPLHF. The CDR3 nucleotides read TGTGCCTGGGGAGGGGAGACGGGGAATTCACCCCTCCACTTT.

The J gene is TRBJ1-2, the V gene TRBV7-2; D may be TRBD1 (6 bases). V shed 8 bases and J shed 4 bases, with 17 bases lying between them. CDR1 and CDR2 (germline): SGHTA, FQGNSA. This CDR3 has 14 residues. CDR3 in amino acids: CASGTRGGPYGYTF. The CDR3 DNA sequence: TGTGCCAGCGGTACTCGGGGGGGGCCCTATGGCTACACCTTC. Full variable domain (missing parts from reference TRBV7-2 and TRBJ1-2): GAGVSQSPSNKVTEKGKDVELRCDPISGHTALYWYRQSLGQGLEFLIYFQGNSAPDKSGLPSDRFSAERTGGSVSTLTIQRTQQEDSAVYLCASGTRGGPYGYTFGSGTRLTVV.

The CDR3 loop reads CASSEQGVGYGYTF. In DNA, the CDR3 is TGTGCCAGCAGTGAACAGGGGGTTGGCTATGGCTACACCTTC. This chain uses TRBV2 with TRBJ1-2; 7 bases line up with TRBD1. Germline CDR1 is SNHLY and CDR2 is FYNNEI. The CDR3 spans 14 residues. V lost 2 bases to trimming and J lost 4 bases; unmatched junction nucleotides: 4.